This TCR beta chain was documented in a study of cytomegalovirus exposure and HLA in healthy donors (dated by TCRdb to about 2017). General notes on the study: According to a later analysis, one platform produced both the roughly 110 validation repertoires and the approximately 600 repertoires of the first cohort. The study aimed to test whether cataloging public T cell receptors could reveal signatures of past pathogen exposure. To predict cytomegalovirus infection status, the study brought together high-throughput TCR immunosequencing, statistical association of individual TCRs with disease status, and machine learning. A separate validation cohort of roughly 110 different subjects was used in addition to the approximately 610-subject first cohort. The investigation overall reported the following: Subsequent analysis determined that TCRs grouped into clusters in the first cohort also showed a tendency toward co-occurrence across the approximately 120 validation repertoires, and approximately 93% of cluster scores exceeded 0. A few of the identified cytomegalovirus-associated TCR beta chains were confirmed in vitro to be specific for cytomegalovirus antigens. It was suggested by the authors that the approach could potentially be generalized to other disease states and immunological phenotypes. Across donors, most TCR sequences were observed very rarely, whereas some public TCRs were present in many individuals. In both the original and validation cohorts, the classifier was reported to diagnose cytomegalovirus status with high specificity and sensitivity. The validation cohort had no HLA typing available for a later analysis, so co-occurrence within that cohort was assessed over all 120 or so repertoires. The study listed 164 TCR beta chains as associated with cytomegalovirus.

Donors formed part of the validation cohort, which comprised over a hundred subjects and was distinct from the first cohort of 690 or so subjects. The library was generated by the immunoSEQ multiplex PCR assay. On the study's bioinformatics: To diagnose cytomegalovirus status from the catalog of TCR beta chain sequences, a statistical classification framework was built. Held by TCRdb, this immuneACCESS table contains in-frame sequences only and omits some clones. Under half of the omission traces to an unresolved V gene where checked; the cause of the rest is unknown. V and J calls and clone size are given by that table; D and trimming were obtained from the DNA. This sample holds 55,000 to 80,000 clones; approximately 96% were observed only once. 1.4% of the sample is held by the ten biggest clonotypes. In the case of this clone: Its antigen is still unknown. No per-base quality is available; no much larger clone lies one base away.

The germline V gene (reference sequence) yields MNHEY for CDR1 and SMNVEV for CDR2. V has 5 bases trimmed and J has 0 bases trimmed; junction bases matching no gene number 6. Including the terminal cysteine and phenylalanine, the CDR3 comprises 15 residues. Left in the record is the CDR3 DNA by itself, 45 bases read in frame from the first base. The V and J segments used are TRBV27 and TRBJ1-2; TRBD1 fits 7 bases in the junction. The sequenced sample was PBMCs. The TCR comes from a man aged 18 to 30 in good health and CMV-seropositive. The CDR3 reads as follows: CASSQMQGANYGYTF. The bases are TGTGCCAGCAGTCAGATGCAGGGGGCTAACTATGGCTACACCTTC.